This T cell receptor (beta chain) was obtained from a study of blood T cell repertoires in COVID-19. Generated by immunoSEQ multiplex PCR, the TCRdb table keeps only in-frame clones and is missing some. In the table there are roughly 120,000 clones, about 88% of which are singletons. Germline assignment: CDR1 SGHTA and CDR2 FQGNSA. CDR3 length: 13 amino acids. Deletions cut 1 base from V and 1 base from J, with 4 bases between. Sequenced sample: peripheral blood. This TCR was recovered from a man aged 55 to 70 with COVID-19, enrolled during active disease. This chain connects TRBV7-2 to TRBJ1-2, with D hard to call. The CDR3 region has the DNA TGTGCCAGCAGCTTAGGGCTTAACTATGGCTACACCTTC. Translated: CASSLGLNYGYTF.